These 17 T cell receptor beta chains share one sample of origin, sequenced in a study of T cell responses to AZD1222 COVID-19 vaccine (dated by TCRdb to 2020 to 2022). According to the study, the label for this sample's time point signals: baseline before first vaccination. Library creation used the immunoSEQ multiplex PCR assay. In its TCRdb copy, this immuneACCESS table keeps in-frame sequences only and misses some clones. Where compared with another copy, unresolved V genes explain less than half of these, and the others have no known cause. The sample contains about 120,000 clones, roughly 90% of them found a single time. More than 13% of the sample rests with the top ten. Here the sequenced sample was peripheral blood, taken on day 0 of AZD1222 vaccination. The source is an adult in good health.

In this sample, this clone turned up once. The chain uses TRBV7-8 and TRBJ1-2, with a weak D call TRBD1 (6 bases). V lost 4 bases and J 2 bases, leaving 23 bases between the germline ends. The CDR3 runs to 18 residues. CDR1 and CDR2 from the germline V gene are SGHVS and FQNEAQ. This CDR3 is CASSSPVDSLNPNYGYTF. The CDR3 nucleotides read TGTGCCAGCAGCTCCCCCGTGGACAGCCTGAACCCGAACTATGGCTACACCTTC.

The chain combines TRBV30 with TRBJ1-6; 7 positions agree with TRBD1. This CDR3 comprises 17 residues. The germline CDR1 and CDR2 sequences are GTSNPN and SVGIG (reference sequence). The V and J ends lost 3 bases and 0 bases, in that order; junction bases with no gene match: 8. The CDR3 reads CAWSGTETHSYNSPLHF. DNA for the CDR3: TGTGCCTGGAGCGGGACAGAGACACACTCCTATAATTCACCCCTCCACTTT.

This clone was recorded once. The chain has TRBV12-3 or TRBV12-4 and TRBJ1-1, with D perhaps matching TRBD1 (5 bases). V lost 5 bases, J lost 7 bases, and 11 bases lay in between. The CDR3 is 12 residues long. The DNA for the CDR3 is TGTGCCAGCAGTCCCGCAGGGATTGAAGCTTTCTTT. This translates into CASSPAGIEAFF.

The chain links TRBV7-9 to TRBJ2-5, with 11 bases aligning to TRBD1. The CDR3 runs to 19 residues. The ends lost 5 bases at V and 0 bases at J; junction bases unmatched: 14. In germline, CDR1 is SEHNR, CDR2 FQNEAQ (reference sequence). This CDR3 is CASSQGQGGTSSYQETQYF. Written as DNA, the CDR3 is TGTGCCAGCAGCCAGGGACAGGGGGGAACTAGTAGCTACCAAGAGACCCAGTACTTC.

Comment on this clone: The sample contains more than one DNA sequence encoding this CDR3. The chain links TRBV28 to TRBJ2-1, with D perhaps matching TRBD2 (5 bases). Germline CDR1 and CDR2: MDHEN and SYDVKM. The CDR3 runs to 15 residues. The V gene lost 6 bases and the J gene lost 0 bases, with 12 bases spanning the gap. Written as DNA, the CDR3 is TGTGCCAGCAGCCCCTCGGGGAGCTCCTACAATGAGCAGTTCTTC. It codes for CASSPSGSSYNEQFF.

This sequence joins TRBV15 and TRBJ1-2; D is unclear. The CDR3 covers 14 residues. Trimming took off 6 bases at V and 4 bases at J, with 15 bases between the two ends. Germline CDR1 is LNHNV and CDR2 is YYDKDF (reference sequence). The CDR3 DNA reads TGTGCCACCAGTCGGGCGGGCCTCTCCTATGGCTACACCTTC. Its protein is CATSRAGLSYGYTF. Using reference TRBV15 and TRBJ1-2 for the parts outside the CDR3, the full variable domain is DAMVIQNPRYQVTQFGKPVTLSCSQTLNHNVMYWYQQKSSQAPKLLFHYYDKDFNNEADTPDNFQSRRPNTSFCFLDIRSPGLGDTAMYLCATSRAGLSYGYTFGSGTRLTVV.

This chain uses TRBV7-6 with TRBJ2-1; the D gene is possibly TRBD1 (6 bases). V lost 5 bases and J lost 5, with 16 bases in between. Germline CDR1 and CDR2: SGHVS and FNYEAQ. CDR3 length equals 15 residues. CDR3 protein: CASSQGLDPNNEQFF. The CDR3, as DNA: TGTGCCAGCAGCCAGGGGCTAGACCCCAACAATGAGCAGTTCTTC.

The CDR3 spells CASSPTPSHYGYTF. CDR3 nucleotide sequence: TGTGCCAGCAGCCCAACCCCTTCTCACTATGGCTACACCTTC. The rearrangement uses TRBV6-5 and TRBJ1-2, with D hard to call. Germline CDR1 is MNHEY and CDR2 is SVGAGI. V was shortened by 6 bases and J by 3 bases, with 14 bases between the two germline ends. The CDR3 loop spans 14 amino acids.

For the CDR3, the DNA is TGTGCCATCAGTGACCCAATGAAGGAATCACCCCTCCACTTT. This translates into CAISDPMKESPLHF. The J gene is TRBJ1-6, the V gene TRBV10-3; D remains ambiguous. Looked up from germline, CDR1 is ENHRY and CDR2 is SYGVKD. There are 14 residues in the CDR3. V gave up 3 bases and J gave up 10 bases, with 13 bases separating them.

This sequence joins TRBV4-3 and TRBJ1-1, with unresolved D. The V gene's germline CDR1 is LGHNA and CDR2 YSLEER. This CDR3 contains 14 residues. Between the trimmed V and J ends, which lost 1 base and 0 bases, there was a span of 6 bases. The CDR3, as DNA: TGCGCCAGCAGCCAAGGTGATTTGAACACTGAAGCTTTCTTT. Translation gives CASSQGDLNTEAFF.

The CDR3 loop reads CASSHAPGQGRYEQYF. CDR3 nucleotide sequence: TGCGCCAGCAGCCACGCTCCGGGACAGGGGCGGTACGAGCAGTACTTC. V is TRBV4-1 and J is TRBJ2-7; 10 nucleotides match TRBD1. Trimming cost V 3 bases and J 4 bases; bases outside gene matches: 9. The germline gives CDR1 MGHRA, CDR2 YSYEKL. CDR3 size: 16 residues.

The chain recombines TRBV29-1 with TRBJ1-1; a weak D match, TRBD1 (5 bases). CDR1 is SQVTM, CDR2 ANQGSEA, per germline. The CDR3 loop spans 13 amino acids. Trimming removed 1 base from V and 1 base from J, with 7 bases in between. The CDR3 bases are TGCAGCGTTGAAGGGGGCGAGAACACTGAAGCTTTCTTT. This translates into CSVEGGENTEAFF.

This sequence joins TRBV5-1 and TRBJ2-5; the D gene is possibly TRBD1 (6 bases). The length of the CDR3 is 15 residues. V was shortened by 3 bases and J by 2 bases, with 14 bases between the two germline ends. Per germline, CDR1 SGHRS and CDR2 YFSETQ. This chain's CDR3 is CASSSIDRLQETQYF. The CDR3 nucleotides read TGCGCCAGCAGCTCAATAGACAGGTTGCAAGAGACCCAGTACTTC.

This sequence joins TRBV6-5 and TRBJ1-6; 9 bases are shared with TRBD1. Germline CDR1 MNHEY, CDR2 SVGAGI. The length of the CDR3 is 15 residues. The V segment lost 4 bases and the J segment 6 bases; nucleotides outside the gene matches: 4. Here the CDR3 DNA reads TGTGCCAGCAGTTCCGGGACAGGGATTAATTCACCCCTCCACTTT. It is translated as CASSSGTGINSPLHF.

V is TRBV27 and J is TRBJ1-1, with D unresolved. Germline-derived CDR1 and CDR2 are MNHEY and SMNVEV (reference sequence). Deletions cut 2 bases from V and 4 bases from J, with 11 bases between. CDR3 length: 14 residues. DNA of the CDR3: TGTGCCAGCAGTTTAGGCAGTTGGGTCACTGAAGCTTTCTTT. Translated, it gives CASSLGSWVTEAFF.

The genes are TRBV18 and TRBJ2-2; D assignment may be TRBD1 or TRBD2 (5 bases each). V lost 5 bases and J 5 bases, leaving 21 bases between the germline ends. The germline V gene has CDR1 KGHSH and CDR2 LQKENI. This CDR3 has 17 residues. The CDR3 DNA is TGTGCCAGCTCATCAGGGAGTGGGACCCCTGGGACCGGGGAGCTGTTTTTT. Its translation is CASSSGSGTPGTGELFF.

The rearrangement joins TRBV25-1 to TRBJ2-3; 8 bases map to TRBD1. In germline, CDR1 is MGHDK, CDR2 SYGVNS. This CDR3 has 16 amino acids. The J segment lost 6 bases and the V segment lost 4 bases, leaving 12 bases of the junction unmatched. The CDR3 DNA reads TGTGCCAGCAGTGGATCGAGGACAGGGTCTGCGGATACGCAGTATTTT. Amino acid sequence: CASSGSRTGSADTQYF.